A selection of T cell receptor beta chains follows, all from one sample in a study of tumor and adjacent non-tumor tissue in lung cancer. TCRdb fed the multiplex PCR reads into MiXCR, producing one record per CDR3 protein. The sample lists 120,000 or so distinct CDR3 sequences; over 75% were seen once. The sequencing input was lung tumor tissue. Every receptor here comes from a man between 65 and 85 years old with non-small cell lung cancer. Each CDR3 is given with its conserved first and last residue. The order of the fields is clone size, V gene, J gene, D gene, CDR3 protein, CDR3 DNA. The D gene is left open where the match is weak. Part of the rows lack a size; the others show once, few, many or a class for expanded clones.

.,TRBV5-4,TRBJ2-1,.,CASSLAGEEQFF,TGTGCCAGCAGCTTGGCGGGTGAGGAGCAGTTCTTC
.,TRBV19,TRBJ2-7,.,CATKRDGSSHEQYF,TGTGCCACCAAACGGGACGGCAGCTCCCACGAGCAGTACTTC
.,TRBV10-3,TRBJ2-1,.,CVISEGRAGPLNEQFF,TGTGTCATCAGTGAAGGTAGGGCGGGCCCCCTCAATGAGCAATTCTTC
.,TRBV4-3,TRBJ1-4,.,CASSQDTRAPVEKVFF,TGCGCCAGCAGCCAAGATACCAGGGCCCCAGTTGAAAAAGTGTTTTTT
.,TRBV4-3,TRBJ2-1,.,CASSQDPVAVEYNEQFF,TGCGCCAGCAGCCAAGATCCAGTGGCAGTTGAATACAATGAGCAGTTCTTC
.,TRBV12-3/TRBV12-4,TRBJ2-5,TRBD2,CASSGLAGVVEIHYF,TGTGCCAGTAGCGGGCTAGCGGGAGTGGTGGAGATCCACTACTTC
.,TRBV6-9,TRBJ1-6,.,CASSYGSKEVSSNSPLHF,TGTGCCAGCAGTTATGGCTCCAAGGAGGTTTCTTCTAATTCACCCCTCCACTTT
.,TRBV4-1,TRBJ2-7,TRBD2,CTSSRRLAGEGDEQYF,TGCACCAGCAGCCGGAGACTAGCGGGAGAGGGGGACGAACAGTACTTC
.,TRBV28,TRBJ2-2,TRBD2,CASSGLAGDNPELFF,TGTGCCAGCAGTGGGCTAGCGGGGGACAACCCGGAGCTGTTTTTT
.,TRBV29-1,TRBJ2-1,.,CSSVEGGTNNEQFF,TGCAGCTCTGTGGAGGGGGGCACAAACAATGAGCAGTTCTTC
.,TRBV11-2,TRBJ2-2,.,CASSLAGTRVTGELFF,TGTGCCAGCAGCTTAGCGGGCACAAGGGTTACCGGGGAGCTGTTTTTT
.,TRBV6-6,TRBJ1-3,.,CVSSILGQRGNTIYF,TGTGTCAGCAGCATCTTGGGACAAAGGGGAAACACCATATATTTT
many,TRBV6-6,TRBJ2-3,.,CATLAASSTDTQYF,TGTGCCACCTTGGCCGCCTCTAGCACAGATACGCAGTATTTT
.,TRBV6-5,TRBJ2-5,.,CARSSAVTWFPQETQYF,TGCGCCCGCAGTTCCGCCGTGACATGGTTCCCACAAGAGACCCAGTACTTC
.,TRBV4-1,TRBJ2-7,TRBD2,CDRSRTLAGEGDEQYF,TGCGACCGCAGCCGGACATTAGCGGGAGAGGGGGACGAGCAGTACTTC
.,TRBV12-3/TRBV12-4,TRBJ1-1,.,CASSFAGPSLVGTEAFF,TGTGCAAGCAGTTTCGCGGGTCCGTCTCTGGTGGGAACTGAAGCTTTCTTT
.,TRBV5-1,TRBJ2-3,.,CASRPRIDTQYF,TGCGCCAGCAGGCCCCGCATAGATACGCAGTATTTT
.,TRBV6-5,TRBJ1-2,.,CASSAGDVSNYGYTF,TGTGCCAGCTCAGCCGGGGATGTCTCTAACTATGGCTACACCTTC
.,TRBV6-2/TRBV6-3,TRBJ2-3,.,CASSYRAPRIDTQYF,TGTGCTAGCAGTTACCGGGCCCCGCGGATAGATACGCAGTATTTT
once,TRBV12-3/TRBV12-4,TRBJ2-7,.,CANTSGQGGEQYF,TGTGCCAACACTTCAGGACAGGGAGGGGAGCAGTACTTC
once,TRBV7-8,TRBJ2-7,.,CASSSRRQWGSYERYF,TGCGCCAGCAGCTCCCGTCGGCAGTGGGGCTCCTACGAGCGGTACTTC
.,TRBV12-3/TRBV12-4,TRBJ2-3,TRBD1,CASSFDRGITEMQYF,TGTGCCAGCAGTTTTGACAGGGGTATCACAGAAATGCAGTATTTT
.,TRBV23-1,TRBJ2-7,TRBD1,CASSQGQVVWDQYF,TGCGCCAGCAGTCAAGGACAGGTGGTTTGGGATCAGTACTTC
.,TRBV13,TRBJ2-7,.,CASNPLKIAEQYF,TGTGCCAGCAACCCACTAAAAATAGCGGAGCAGTATTTC
.,TRBV29-1,TRBJ1-6,TRBD1,CSVKDRDSSPLRF,TGCAGCGTTAAGGACAGGGATTCTTCACCCCTCCGCTTT
once,TRBV5-1,TRBJ2-3,.,CASGLGLEDYSDTQYF,TGCGCCAGCGGCCTAGGACTCGAGGATTATTCAGATACGCAGTATTTT
.,TRBV29-1,TRBJ2-5,.,CSVEAGRETHYF,TGCAGCGTTGAGGCAGGCCGAGAGACCCATTACTTC
.,TRBV11-2,TRBJ1-1,.,CASTRAGRKTGAFF,TGTGCCAGCACTAGGGCGGGGCGGAAGACTGGAGCTTTCTTT
.,TRBV5-4,TRBJ2-1,TRBD2,CASSGTGTSGRAEQSF,TGTGCCAGCAGCGGAACCGGGACTAGCGGGAGAGCGGAACAGTCCTTC
.,TRBV6-2/TRBV6-3,TRBJ2-1,.,CTRNRGGYNVQFF,TGTACCAGGAACAGAGGCGGTTACAATGTGCAGTTCTTC
.,TRBV12-3/TRBV12-4,TRBJ1-1,.,CASWIHDGKTEAFF,TGTGCCAGCTGGATCCACGATGGGAAGACTGAAGCTTTCTTT
many,TRBV5-5,TRBJ1-2,TRBD1,CASSLTPNDRGLGYTF,TGTGCCAGCAGCCTGACCCCCAATGACAGGGGGCTTGGCTACACCTTC
.,TRBV11-2,TRBJ2-7,TRBD1,CANSLIQGAPYEQYF,TGTGCCAACAGCTTAATTCAGGGGGCCCCCTACGAGCAGTACTTC
.,TRBV6-2/TRBV6-3,TRBJ1-6,.,CTSSPRATASPLHF,TGTACCAGCAGCCCACGAGCAACGGCCTCACCCCTCCACTTT
.,TRBV6-6,TRBJ1-5,.,CGGSYSGVSNQPQHF,TGTGGCGGCAGTTACTCAGGGGTTAGCAATCAGCCCCAGCATTTT
.,TRBV20-1,TRBJ2-5,.,CSAQPGSAWETQYF,TGCAGTGCTCAACCCGGGTCGGCATGGGAGACCCAATACTTC
.,TRBV28,TRBJ1-2,.,CSSSAMSGDGYTF,TGTTCCAGCAGTGCCATGTCTGGGGATGGCTACACCTTC
.,TRBV29-1,TRBJ2-7,.,CSLRNVTYKQYF,TGCAGCCTGAGGAACGTCACCTACAAGCAGTACTTC
.,TRBV6-1,TRBJ1-1,.,CASTRTRETKAFF,TGTGCCAGTACCCGGACGAGGGAGACTAAAGCTTTCTTT
.,TRBV4-3,TRBJ1-4,.,CASNRTGCNNEKLFF,TGCGCCAGCAACCGTACGGGGTGCAATAATGAAAAACTGTTTTTT
.,TRBV5-4,TRBJ2-5,TRBD2,CVSNLELAGGSLETQYF,TGTGTCAGCAACTTGGAGCTAGCGGGAGGTTCGTTAGAGACCCAGTACTTC
once,TRBV5-4,TRBJ2-1,.,CGSSFGGRVGSEQFF,TGTGGCAGCAGCTTTGGGGGCAGAGTGGGGAGTGAGCAGTTCTTC
.,TRBV29-1,TRBJ1-1,.,CSVLSDGGEAFF,TGCAGCGTTTTGAGCGACGGGGGTGAAGCTTTCTTT
.,TRBV11-2,TRBJ2-3,.,CASNLTPGSITQYF,TGTGCCAGTAATCTAACCCCAGGGTCAATTACGCAGTATTTT
.,TRBV11-2,TRBJ1-6,.,CASSLGRSRNSPLHF,TGTGCCAGCAGCTTAGGGAGGAGTAGGAATTCACCCCTCCACTTT
.,TRBV20-1,TRBJ2-3,TRBD2,CSAVYRRGGRGTDTQYF,TGCAGTGCAGTCTACCGCCGGGGGGGGCGAGGCACAGATACGCAGTATTTT
.,TRBV4-2,TRBJ2-7,.,CTSSQGQSLYEQYF,TGTACCAGTAGCCAAGGACAGAGTCTCTACGAGCAGTACTTC
.,TRBV28,TRBJ2-6,.,CASNLSGANVLTF,TGTGCCAGCAATTTATCCGGGGCCAACGTCCTGACTTTC
.,TRBV12-3/TRBV12-4,TRBJ1-2,.,CASSLSETSLYGYTF,TGTGCCAGCAGTCTGTCAGAGACAAGTCTCTATGGCTACACCTTC
.,TRBV5-4,TRBJ2-3,.,CAGSSRVSNTDTQYF,TGCGCCGGCAGCTCTAGGGTCTCTAACACAGATACGCAGTATTTT
.,TRBV11-2,TRBJ2-2,.,CASSLDSHSEELFF,TGTGCCAGCAGCCTGGATAGTCACTCCGAGGAGCTGTTTTTT
few,TRBV10-3,TRBJ1-2,.,CTISAEQSHGYTF,TGTACCATCAGTGCTGAGCAAAGCCACGGCTACACATTC
.,TRBV5-1,TRBJ2-7,.,CTSSLDPVTPYEQYF,TGCACCAGCAGCTTGGACCCCGTGACACCATACGAGCAGTACTTC
.,TRBV29-1,TRBJ2-7,.,CSASGRSYYKQYF,TGCAGCGCTTCTGGCAGGTCCTACTACAAGCAGTACTTC